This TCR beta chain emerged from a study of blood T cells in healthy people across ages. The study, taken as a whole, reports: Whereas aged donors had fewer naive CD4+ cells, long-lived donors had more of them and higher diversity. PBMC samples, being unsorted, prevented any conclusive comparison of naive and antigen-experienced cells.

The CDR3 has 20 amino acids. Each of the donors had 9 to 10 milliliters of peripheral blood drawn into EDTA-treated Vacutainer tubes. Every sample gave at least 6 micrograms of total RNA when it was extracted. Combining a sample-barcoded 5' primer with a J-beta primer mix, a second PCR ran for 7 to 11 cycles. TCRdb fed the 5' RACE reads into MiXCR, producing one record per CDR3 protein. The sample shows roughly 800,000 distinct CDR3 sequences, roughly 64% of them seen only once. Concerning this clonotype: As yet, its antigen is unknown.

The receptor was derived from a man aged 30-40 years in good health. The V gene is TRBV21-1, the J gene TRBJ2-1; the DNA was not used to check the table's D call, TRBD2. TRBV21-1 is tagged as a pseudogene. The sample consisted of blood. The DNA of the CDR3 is TGTGCCAGCAGCAAAGAGGCATCGGGGACGGCCCCAGAAACCTACAATGAGCAGTTCTTC. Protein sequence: CASSKEASGTAPETYNEQFF.